Listed below are T cell receptor beta chains from one sample, sequenced in a study of cytomegalovirus exposure and HLA in healthy donors. The protocol was immunoSEQ multiplex PCR, while the TCRdb copy is restricted to in-frame clones and leaves out a portion. Of 200,000 or so clones listed, 75% to 90% are singletons. Sequencing used PBMCs. These receptors were obtained from a woman in her 50s in good health and CMV-seropositive. Each CDR3 is given with its conserved first and last residue. The order of the fields is J gene, D gene, clone size, V gene, CDR3 DNA, CDR3 protein. The D gene is left open where the match is weak. A clone size is listed for some rows: how often the clone was seen (once, few, many), or a class if it is expanded.

TRBJ2-7 TRBD1 . TRBV7-9 TGTTCCAGCAGCTCACCCCGACAGGGACCCTCCTACGAGCAGTACTTC CSSSSPRQGPSYEQYF
TRBJ2-7 TRBD1 . TRBV10-3 TGTGCCATCAGTGAGTCGGGTAGGGACAGGGGATCCTACGAGCAGTACTTC CAISESGRDRGSYEQYF
TRBJ1-5 TRBD1 . TRBV19 TGTGCCAGTAGTAGGACTCCGGGACAGTCCAATCAGCCCCAGCATTTT CASSRTPGQSNQPQHF
TRBJ2-7 TRBD2 . TRBV4-3 TGCGCCAGCAGCCAGGCGGGAGGCGGGAGGCTTCACGAGCAGTACTTC CASSQAGGGRLHEQYF
TRBJ2-5 TRBD1 . TRBV19 TGTGCCAGACAACGACCCGGGACAGGGAGAGAGACCCAGTACTTC CARQRPGTGRETQYF
TRBJ1-2 . . TRBV6-6 TGTGCCAGCAGCCCCGCTGACAGGCCCTCCCACTATGGCTACACCTTC CASSPADRPSHYGYTF
TRBJ2-7 . . TRBV28 TGTGCCAGCAGTTTACCCCTCGGACTAATCTCCTACGAGCAGTACTTC CASSLPLGLISYEQYF
TRBJ1-4 TRBD1 . TRBV6-1 TGTGCCAGCAGTACAGGGGCGGAGGGTGAAAAACTGTTTTTT CASSTGAEGEKLFF
TRBJ2-6 . once TRBV6-1 TGTGCCAGCAGCCCACAGCGAACTGGGGCCAACGGCCTGACTTTC CASSPQRTGANGLTF
TRBJ1-4 . . TRBV6-6 TGTGCCAGCAGTTCCCACCTCGAGGGCAATGAAAAACTGTTTTTT CASSSHLEGNEKLFF
TRBJ2-1 TRBD2 once TRBV6-1 TGTGCCAGCAGCGTAGCGGGAGGGTCCTACAATGAGCAGTTCTTC CASSVAGGSYNEQFF
TRBJ2-6 . . TRBV4-2 TGTGCCAGCAGCCATCTGTCGTCTGGGGCCAACGTCCTGACTTTC CASSHLSSGANVLTF
TRBJ2-2 . . TRBV18 TGTGCCAGCTCACCTGGGAGTCTCACCGGGGAGCTGTTTTTT CASSPGSLTGELFF
TRBJ1-2 TRBD1 . TRBV10-3 TGTGCCATCACCGGACAGGAGAGCTATGGCTACACCTTC CAITGQESYGYTF
TRBJ2-1 . few TRBV5-1 TGCGCCAGCAGCCTTACACAGGGACGGTACAATGAGCAGTTCTTC CASSLTQGRYNEQFF
TRBJ2-5 TRBD2 . TRBV18 TGTGCCAGCTCCAAGACACGGGGGGAAGAGACCCAGTACTTC CASSKTRGEETQYF
TRBJ1-6 . . TRBV18 TGTGCCAGCTCACCACCGGGCTTGACAGAAGGATCACCCCTCCACTTT CASSPPGLTEGSPLHF
TRBJ1-2 TRBD1 . TRBV6-5 TGTGCCAGCTACAGGGGGCCTCACTATGGCTACACCTTC CASYRGPHYGYTF
TRBJ2-7 . . TRBV7-8 TGTGCCAGCAGCTTAGCATCCAGGGGAGGGACCTACGAGCAGTACTTC CASSLASRGGTYEQYF
TRBJ1-6 . . TRBV19 TGTGCCAGTAGCCCGGACGGGGTAGGTGGTTCACCCCTCCACTTT CASSPDGVGGSPLHF
TRBJ1-4 TRBD1 . TRBV27 TGTGCCAGCAGTTACTCGGGGACAGGGACTGAAAAACTGTTTTTT CASSYSGTGTEKLFF
TRBJ2-2 . . TRBV5-1 TGCGCCAGCAGCTTGTACCCGGGACAAGGAGCCGGGGAGCTGTTTTTT CASSLYPGQGAGELFF
TRBJ1-5 . few TRBV2 TGTGCCAGCAGGGAGGGGCTCAGGAGCAATCAGCCCCAGCATTTT CASREGLRSNQPQHF
TRBJ1-1 TRBD1 . TRBV6-5 TGTGCCACGCACAGGGGGGCCAGGGACACTGAAGCTTTCTTT CATHRGARDTEAFF
TRBJ2-1 TRBD2 . TRBV18 TGTGCCAGCTCATCCACTAGCGGGAGCTTCAATGAGCAGTTCTTC CASSSTSGSFNEQFF
TRBJ1-2 . . TRBV19 TGTGCCTCGAAGTTCGCGGAAAACTATGGCTACACCTTC CASKFAENYGYTF
TRBJ2-3 . few TRBV9 TGTGCCAGCAGCCTTATAGGAGGGTCCGGGGATACGCAGTATTTT CASSLIGGSGDTQYF
TRBJ2-7 TRBD2 . TRBV5-4 TGTGCCAGCAGCTCGCGGACTAGCGGGGGCTACGAGCAGTACTTC CASSSRTSGGYEQYF
TRBJ2-1 TRBD2 few TRBV19 TGTGCCAGTAGTAGACTAGCGGGAGACAATGAGCAGTTCTTC CASSRLAGDNEQFF
TRBJ1-6 TRBD1 few TRBV28 TGTGCCAGCAGTTCGACAGGGTACGGGTCCTATAATTCACCCCTCCACTTT CASSSTGYGSYNSPLHF
TRBJ1-1 . . TRBV19 TGTGCCAGTAGTATAGGTCAGGCCAACACTGAAGCTTTCTTT CASSIGQANTEAFF
TRBJ2-1 TRBD2 few TRBV28 TGTGCCAGCAATCTAGCGGGAGTAAACAATGAGCAGTTCTTC CASNLAGVNNEQFF
TRBJ2-7 TRBD1 . TRBV6-5 TGTGCCAGCAGTCAGACAGGGGTCGAGCAGTACTTC CASSQTGVEQYF
TRBJ1-5 . . TRBV6-5 TGTGCCAGCAGGCGACTAGCGGGTCAGCCCCAGCATTTT CASRRLAGQPQHF
TRBJ1-2 TRBD1 . TRBV10-3 TGTGCCATCAGACCTCCGGGACAGGGGTTTGGCTACACCTTC CAIRPPGQGFGYTF
TRBJ2-5 TRBD2 . TRBV5-4 TGTGCCAGCAGCTATAGCGGGGAAGGGGAGACCCAGTACTTC CASSYSGEGETQYF
TRBJ1-5 . . TRBV19 TGTGCCAGTAGTATAGATCGTTCGGGGGAATATCCCCAGCATTTT CASSIDRSGEYPQHF
TRBJ2-7 . . TRBV11-2 TGTGCCAGCAGCTTAGCTTTGATGAGCTCCTACGAGCAGTACTTC CASSLALMSSYEQYF
TRBJ1-3 . . TRBV7-8 TGTGCCAGCAGCTTAAGCGGCAGCTCTGGAAACACCATATATTTT CASSLSGSSGNTIYF
TRBJ1-2 . . TRBV7-6 TGTGCCAGCAGCTTATTCCAGGGCTATGGCTACACCTTC CASSLFQGYGYTF
TRBJ2-7 TRBD1 few TRBV28 TGTGCCAGCATTCTACAGGGGGCCGGCGAGCAGTACTTC CASILQGAGEQYF
TRBJ2-7 . . TRBV19 TGTGCCAGTAGCCTTGACAGTTACGAGCAGTACTTC CASSLDSYEQYF
TRBJ2-1 TRBD2 few TRBV4-3 TGCGCCAGCAGCCAAGAACCAGCGGGGGGGGACAATGAGCAGTTCTTC CASSQEPAGGDNEQFF